This entry lists 13 T cell receptor beta chains sequenced from one sample in a study of shared clonotypes between healthy human individuals. TCRdb's table, derived via immunoSEQ multiplex PCR, lists solely in-frame clones and lacks some. Counted here are 1.4 million or so clones, just under 99% occurring once; the ten biggest clones make up under 0.45%. The material sequenced was naive CD4+ T cells sorted from blood. The sample's subset: CD45RA+ positively selected. Every receptor here comes from a young man in good health.

This sequence joins TRBV5-6 and TRBJ2-1; weak D call: TRBD1 (6 bases). With 1 base removed from V and 16 bases from J, the gap between germline ends came to 15 bases. CDR3 length equals 12 residues. Germline values: CDR1 SGHDT, CDR2 YYEEEE. The CDR3 sequence is CASSLTDDRSFF. Here the CDR3 DNA reads TGTGCCAGCAGCTTGACAGATGACAGGTCCTTCTTC.

Points on this clone: The identical CDR3 is also encoded by other nucleotide sequences in the sample. The rearrangement joins TRBV27 to TRBJ2-7; 8 nucleotides agree with TRBD2. J lost 4 bases, V lost 5 bases, and 4 bases had no gene match. This CDR3 has 13 residues. Per the germline V gene, CDR1 is MNHEY and CDR2 is SMNVEV (reference sequence). The CDR3 sequence is CASSPSGSYEQYF. CDR3 nucleotides: TGTGCCAGCAGTCCCAGCGGGAGTTACGAGCAGTACTTC.

This clone was detected once. The V call is TRBV30, the J call TRBJ2-7, with 8 bases fitting TRBD1. In germline, CDR1 is GTSNPN, CDR2 SVGIG (reference sequence). Trimming at V came to 0 bases and at J to 10 bases, leaving 5 bases not matched to a gene. The CDR3 has 12 residues. CDR3 DNA: TGTGCCTGGAGTGTACAGGGGGAATTTCAGTACTTC. It is translated as CAWSVQGEFQYF.

The chain combines TRBV6-1 with TRBJ2-7, with D possibly TRBD2 on 6 matching bases. Germline lookup yields CDR1 MNHNS and CDR2 SASEGT. The CDR3 totals 13 residues. Trimming shortened V by 8 bases and J by 6 bases, and 17 bases separated the two germline ends. The DNA of the CDR3 is TGTGCCAGCGGGATGCGGGACCCGAGCGAGCAGTACTTC. Translated, it gives CASGMRDPSEQYF.

This chain joins TRBV5-1 and TRBJ2-7; 7 bases agree with TRBD2. The CDR3 is 15 residues long. The germline CDR1 and CDR2 sequences are SGHRS and YFSETQ. V gave up 3 bases and J gave up 0 bases; unmatched junction bases: 6. The CDR3 loop is CASSWGRASSYEQYF. The CDR3 coding sequence is TGCGCCAGCAGCTGGGGGAGGGCTTCCTCCTACGAGCAGTACTTC. Drawing the rest from reference TRBV5-1 and TRBJ2-7, the complete variable domain is KAGVTQTPRYLIKTRGQQVTLSCSPISGHRSVSWYQQTPGQGLQFLFEYFSETQRNKGNFPGRFSGRQFSNSRSEMNVSTLELGDSALYLCASSWGRASSYEQYFGPGTRLTVT.

The chain carries TRBV14 and TRBJ2-6; D gene ambiguous. Germline CDR1 SGHDN, CDR2 FVKESK. The V and J ends lost 4 bases and 0 bases respectively, with 13 bases between them. This CDR3 is built from 17 residues. CDR3 in amino acids: CASSRSWPDSGANVLTF. In DNA form, the CDR3 reads TGTGCCAGCAGCCGCAGCTGGCCGGACTCTGGGGCCAACGTCCTGACTTTC.

The chain's CDR3 is CASSWDEGLVSAFF. The CDR3 coding sequence is TGCGCCAGCAGCTGGGATGAGGGGTTGGTATCAGCTTTCTTT. The V gene is TRBV5-1, the J gene TRBJ1-1, with D tentatively TRBD1 (5 bases). The germline gives CDR1 SGHRS, CDR2 YFSETQ. The CDR3 spans 14 residues. Trimming removed 3 bases at V and 10 bases at J, with 19 bases between.

The gene calls are TRBV5-6 and TRBJ2-6, with a weak D call TRBD2 (6 bases). V lost 3 bases to trimming and J lost 1 base, with 8 bases between them. This CDR3 region has 15 residues. Per the germline V gene, CDR1 is SGHDT and CDR2 is YYEEEE. The CDR3 DNA reads as TGTGCCAGCAGCTACGGAGGGTCTGGGGCCAACGTCCTGACTTTC. Translating gives CASSYGGSGANVLTF.

In this sample, this clone turned up once. This rearrangement joins TRBV10-3 to TRBJ2-2, with D tentatively TRBD2 (5 bases). This CDR3 has 14 amino acids. The V and J ends lost 5 bases and 4 bases respectively, with 11 bases between them. Germline values: CDR1 ENHRY, CDR2 SYGVKD. In DNA, the CDR3 is TGTGCCATCAGTCCGGGAACTGGCACCGGGGAGCTGTTTTTT. It translates to CAISPGTGTGELFF.

The chain is built from TRBV2 and TRBJ1-1, with TRBD1 as a possible D gene (5 bases). This CDR3 is built from 15 residues. Trimming took off 4 bases at V and 1 base at J, with 13 bases between the two ends. Per the germline V gene, CDR1 is SNHLY and CDR2 is FYNNEI. CDR3 sequence reads: CASSVFGGENTEAFF. The CDR3 DNA reads TGTGCCAGCAGTGTTTTTGGGGGAGAGAACACTGAAGCTTTCTTT.

V is TRBV5-1 and J is TRBJ1-2; no clear D. CDR1 and CDR2 from the germline V gene are SGHRS and YFSETQ. The V gene lost 4 bases and the J gene lost 0 bases, with 13 bases spanning the gap. The length of the CDR3 is 15 residues. The CDR3 is CASSTETASNYGYTF. DNA for the CDR3: TGCGCCAGCAGCACGGAAACAGCGTCTAACTATGGCTACACCTTC.

The V gene is TRBV5-5, the J gene TRBJ2-7; TRBD2 agrees at 11 bases. This CDR3 contains 12 residues. The V gene end was trimmed by 4 bases and the J gene end by 9 bases; junction bases not matched to a gene: 3. Germline V CDR1 and CDR2: SGHKS, YYEKEE (reference sequence). The CDR3 sequence is CASSELAGAQYF. CDR3 coding DNA: TGTGCCAGCAGCGAACTAGCGGGAGCGCAGTACTTC. Filled out from reference TRBV5-5 and TRBJ2-7, the complete variable domain reads DAGVTQSPTHLIKTRGQQVTLRCSPISGHKSVSWYQQVLGQGPQFIFQYYEKEERGRGNFPDRFSARQFPNYSSELNVNALLLGDSALYLCASSELAGAQYFGPGTRLTVT.

The gene calls are TRBV19 and TRBJ2-2; 8 nucleotides align to TRBD2. Germline trimming cut 7 bases from V and 5 bases from J; bases unmatched to any gene: 15. Germline values: CDR1 LNHDA, CDR2 SQIVND (reference sequence). The CDR3 is 17 residues long. CDR3 in amino acids: CASTDPRTSTGTGELFF. The CDR3 region has the DNA TGTGCCAGTACTGATCCTCGGACTAGCACGGGGACCGGGGAGCTGTTTTTT.